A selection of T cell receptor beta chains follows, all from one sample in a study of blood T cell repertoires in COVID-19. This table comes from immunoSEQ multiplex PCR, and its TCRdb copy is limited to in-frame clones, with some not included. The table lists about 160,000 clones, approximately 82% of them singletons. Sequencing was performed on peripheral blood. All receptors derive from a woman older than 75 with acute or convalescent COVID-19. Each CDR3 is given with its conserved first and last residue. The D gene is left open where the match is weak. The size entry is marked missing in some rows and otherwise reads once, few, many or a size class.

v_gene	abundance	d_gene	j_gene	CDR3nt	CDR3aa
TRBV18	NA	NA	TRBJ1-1	TGTGCCAGCTCACCAAGTGCCAGGGAAGGTGAAGCTTTCTTT	CASSPSAREGEAFF
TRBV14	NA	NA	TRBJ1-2	TGTGCCAGCAGCCAAGATCGGTTAGAAGGGGCCAACTATGGCTACACCTTC	CASSQDRLEGANYGYTF
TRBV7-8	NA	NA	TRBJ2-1	TGTGCCAGCAGCTTACAGACTTACAATGAGCAGTTCTTC	CASSLQTYNEQFF
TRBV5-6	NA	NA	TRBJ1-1	TGTGCCAGCAGCTCCCTCGACCGGGAGGGTGAAGCTTTCTTT	CASSSLDREGEAFF
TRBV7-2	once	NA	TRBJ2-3	TGTGCCAGCAGCCCGCGAACCGGGACTTTTAGCACAGATACGCAGTATTTT	CASSPRTGTFSTDTQYF
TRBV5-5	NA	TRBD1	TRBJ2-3	TGTGCCAGCAGCTCGGTATGGGACAGGGGCGATACGCAGTATTTT	CASSSVWDRGDTQYF
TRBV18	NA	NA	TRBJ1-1	TGTGCCAGCTCACCACCGCGGACAAAGTTAATGAACACTGAAGCTTTCTTT	CASSPPRTKLMNTEAFF
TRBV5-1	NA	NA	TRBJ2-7	TGCGCCAGCAGCTCGGCCGAACGAGGTGAGCAGTACTTC	CASSSAERGEQYF
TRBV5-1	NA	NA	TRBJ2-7	TGCGCCAGCAGCTACGACGGACTACCCACCTACGAGCAGTACTTC	CASSYDGLPTYEQYF
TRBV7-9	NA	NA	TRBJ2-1	TGTGCCAGCAGCTTACTTGGTAGCGCCTATTCCTACAATGAGCAGTTCTTC	CASSLLGSAYSYNEQFF
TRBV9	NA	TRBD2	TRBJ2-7	TGTGCTAGCAACTCTGGACTAGAGGGCGAGCAGTACTTC	CASNSGLEGEQYF
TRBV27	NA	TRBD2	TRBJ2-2	TGTGCCAGCAGTTTCGGATTGTCAGCGGGAGTCAGCACCGGGGAGCTGTTTTTT	CASSFGLSAGVSTGELFF
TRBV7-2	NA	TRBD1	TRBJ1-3	TGTGCCAGCAGCCGGGACAGGGGGCCTGGAAACACCATATATTTT	CASSRDRGPGNTIYF
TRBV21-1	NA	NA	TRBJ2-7	TGTGCCAGCAGCAAACCGAACCCCCCACTCTACGAGCAGTACTTC	CASSKPNPPLYEQYF